These 20 T cell receptor beta chains came from one sample sequenced in a study of regulatory T cells in long-lasting Graves disease. Time point reported: persistent/refractory GD, antithyroid drugs over 5 years with positive TRAb. Generation of the TCR library employed RNA extracted from PBMCs. Arm-PCR of CDR3 regions and iRepertoire HTBI primers were used to build TCR beta libraries. TCRdb re-analysed the multiplex PCR reads in MiXCR, keeping a single row per CDR3 protein. The repertoire has around 460,000 distinct CDR3 sequences, roughly 23% of them found once; the top ten carry 10% to 15%. This specimen was peripheral blood mononuclear cells (PBMCs), taken when the disease was refractory, from a patient treated with antithyroid drugs. Receptors were obtained from a female donor with Graves disease.

Many counts were recorded for this clonotype. The genes are TRBV24-1 and TRBJ1-2, with D possibly matching TRBD1 (6 bases). This CDR3 has 15 residues. The V end was cut by 3 bases, the J end by 5 bases, with 15 bases between. From germline, CDR1 is KGHDR and CDR2 SFDVKD. CDR3 in amino acids: CATSDPSDSEYGYTF. CDR3 sequence (DNA): TGTGCCACCAGTGATCCCTCGGACAGCGAATATGGCTACACCTTC.

This clonotype was counted many times. The chain recombines TRBV7-9 with TRBJ2-5; the D is unclear. V lost 4 bases and J 2 bases, leaving 17 bases between the germline ends. The CDR3 totals 16 residues. CDR1 and CDR2 (germline): SEHNR, FQNEAQ (reference sequence). CDR3 sequence (DNA): TGTGCCAGCAGCTACCCAACAGTCAAGGGACAAGAGACCCAGTACTTC. Translation: CASSYPTVKGQETQYF.

This clonotype was counted ten times or more. The chain has TRBV6-1 and TRBJ1-5; 8 bases line up with TRBD1. Trimming removed 5 bases from V and 7 bases from J; junction bases left unmatched: 10. The germline gives CDR1 MNHNS, CDR2 SASEGT. The CDR3 runs 15 residues. CDR3 loop: CASSTDRARRQPQHF. The CDR3 DNA follows: TGTGCCAGCAGTACGGACAGGGCGAGGCGGCAGCCCCAGCATTTT.

This rearrangement joins TRBV6-2 or TRBV6-3 to TRBJ1-5, with unresolved D. The CDR3 is 14 residues long. V was pared by 6 bases and J by 0 bases, with 9 bases between. The germline gives CDR1 MNHEY, CDR2 SVGEGT. The CDR3 reads CASRADLSNQPQHF. The DNA of the CDR3 is TGTGCCAGCAGAGCAGACCTTAGCAATCAGCCCCAGCATTTT.

The chain employs TRBV7-9 and TRBJ2-7; TRBD1 matches 9 bases. V gave up 8 bases and J gave up 2 bases; unmatched junction bases: 7. CDR1 is SEHNR and CDR2 is FQNEAQ in the germline V gene (reference sequence). CDR3 length equals 14 residues. CDR3 in DNA: TGTGCCAGCGCCGGGACAGGGTGGCCCTACGAGCAGTACTTC. Protein product: CASAGTGWPYEQYF.

This clonotype was counted many times. The rearrangement uses TRBV12-3 or TRBV12-4 and TRBJ2-7; either TRBD1 or TRBD2 may supply D (5 bases each). V was cut by 3 bases and J by 4 bases, with 10 bases left in between. The CDR3 sequence is 13 residues long. The CDR3 sequence: CASSFGTRYEQYF. For the CDR3, the DNA is TGTGCCAGCAGTTTTGGGACGAGATACGAGCAGTACTTC.

V gene TRBV6-5 combines with J gene TRBJ1-5; D gene uncertain. V was shortened by 4 bases and J by 3 bases, with 13 bases between the two germline ends. The CDR3 sequence is 15 residues long. Germline values: CDR1 MNHEY, CDR2 SVGAGI. The CDR3 DNA sequence: TGTGCCAGCAGTTTTTACCTTAGGGACAATCAGCCCCAGCATTTT. As protein: CASSFYLRDNQPQHF.

The V and J genes are TRBV6-1 and TRBJ1-3; a possible D gene is TRBD1 (5 bases). This CDR3 comprises 13 residues. The germline CDR1 and CDR2 sequences are MNHNS and SASEGT. V was trimmed by 6 bases and J by 5 bases, leaving 11 bases between them. The CDR3 DNA reads TGTGCCAGCAGGGGGGTGGGGCGAAACACCATATATTTT. It translates to CASRGVGRNTIYF.

This clonotype has at least ten counts. The chain uses TRBV28 and TRBJ1-1; unclear D gene. The germline V gene has CDR1 MDHEN and CDR2 SYDVKM. The CDR3 is made up of 15 amino acids. Trimming took 4 bases from V and 0 from J, leaving 12 bases between them. The CDR3 nucleotides are TGTGCCAGCAGTTGGTCCAGTGACATGAACACTGAAGCTTTCTTT. Encoded protein: CASSWSSDMNTEAFF.

The chain carries TRBV7-3 and TRBJ1-1; 8 positions match TRBD1. The CDR3 runs to 16 residues. Trimming took 6 bases from V and 8 from J; bases not matched to a gene: 17. CDR1 is SGHTA and CDR2 is FQGTGA in the germline V gene. The chain's CDR3 is CASSLGDRSGPKEAFF. The CDR3 DNA reads TGTGCCAGCAGTCTCGGGGACAGGAGCGGGCCAAAAGAAGCTTTCTTT.

This clonotype was recorded at least ten times. The rearrangement uses TRBV14 and TRBJ2-7; TRBD2 matches 8 bases. Germline CDR1 reads SGHDN; CDR2 reads FVKESK. V was clipped by 2 bases and J by 6 bases; unmatched bases: 6. The CDR3 spans 14 residues. In nucleotides, the CDR3 is TGTGCCAGCAGCCAATCAAGCCTAGCGGGCGAGCAGTACTTC. Amino acids: CASSQSSLAGEQYF.

This rearrangement joins TRBV30 to TRBJ1-6; TRBD1 matches at 8 bases. After removal of 4 bases from V and 3 bases from J, the junction contained 5 bases not matched to a gene. This CDR3 is 15 amino acids long. CDR1 and CDR2 from the germline V gene are GTSNPN and SVGIG (reference sequence). The CDR3 sequence is CAWTGGPIYNSPLHF. The CDR3 DNA follows: TGTGCCTGGACAGGGGGCCCTATCTATAATTCACCCCTCCACTTT.

This clonotype has only a few counts. The CDR3 DNA follows: TGTGCCACGAACAAACAGGGGTCCGGGGAGCTGTTTTTT. This sequence encodes CATNKQGSGELFF. V and J are TRBV24-1 and TRBJ2-2; 7 bases align to TRBD1. Germline CDR1 KGHDR, CDR2 SFDVKD. J lost 6 bases, V lost 10 bases, and 7 bases had no gene match. This CDR3 is built from 13 residues.

This clonotype came up many times. This chain links TRBV10-3 with TRBJ2-5; D is uncertain. CDR1 ENHRY and CDR2 SYGVKD come from the germline V gene. Trimming stripped 0 bases from V and 2 bases from J, with 7 bases between. There are 14 residues in the CDR3. The CDR3 protein is CAISESGLQETQYF. CDR3 coding DNA: TGTGCCATCAGTGAGTCTGGGCTACAAGAGACCCAGTACTTC.

Ten or more counts support this clonotype. The V and J genes are TRBV7-2 and TRBJ2-5, with 12 bases identical to TRBD2. The CDR3 sequence is 15 residues long. Germline V gives CDR1 SGHTA, CDR2 FQGNSA. After removal of 4 bases from V and 5 bases from J, the junction contained 5 bases not matched to a gene. The CDR3 region is CASSSQTSGGETQYF. The DNA for the CDR3 is TGTGCCAGCAGCTCGCAGACTAGCGGGGGTGAGACCCAGTACTTC.

The chain couples TRBV29-1 to TRBJ1-1; a weak D match, TRBD1 (6 bases). This CDR3 is built from 14 residues. The germline gives CDR1 SQVTM, CDR2 ANQGSEA. Trimming removed 3 bases at V and 4 bases at J, with 15 bases between. The CDR3 coding sequence is TGCAGCGTTGAGACGAGGGGGTTGGGCACTGAAGCTTTCTTT. Its translation is CSVETRGLGTEAFF.

The chain combines TRBV4-1 with TRBJ1-5; D is possibly TRBD1 (5 bases). From germline, CDR1 is MGHRA and CDR2 YSYEKL. With 3 bases removed from V and 5 bases from J, the gap between germline ends came to 11 bases. CDR3 length: 14 residues. The CDR3 reads CASSHEGFDQPQHF. In nucleotides, the CDR3 is TGCGCCAGCAGCCACGAGGGGTTTGATCAGCCCCAGCATTTT.

Turning to this clonotype: The CDR3 ends on some other residue instead of the conserved phenylalanine or tryptophan, so this is likely a read error. The rearrangement links TRBV20-1 to TRBJ1-1; D is ambiguous. The germline V and J ends were trimmed by 5 bases and 3 bases, with 13 bases remaining between them. The CDR3 is made up of 13 amino acids. Germline lookup yields CDR1 DFQATT and CDR2 SNEGSKA (reference sequence). CDR3 DNA: TGCAGTGCTCTCTCATACGCCTACACTGAAGCTTTCCCT. This sequence encodes CSALSYAYTEAFP.

This clonotype showed up many times. The rearrangement joins TRBV12-3 or TRBV12-4 to TRBJ1-5; D might be TRBD1 (5 bases). This CDR3 is 15 amino acids long. The V gene lost 2 bases and the J gene lost 6 bases, with 14 bases spanning the gap. The CDR3 DNA reads as TGTGCCAGCAGTTTATATCAGGGAGCAGGTCAGCCCCAGCATTTT. Translated, it gives CASSLYQGAGQPQHF.

As regards this clonotype: A much larger clone differs from this one at a single base, so this may be a read error. The chain links TRBV27 to TRBJ1-1; D uncertain. CDR1 is MNHEY and CDR2 is SMNVEV in the germline V gene (reference sequence). This CDR3 contains 15 residues. Here the CDR3 DNA reads TGTGCCAGCAGTTTAGGCCGACGGTTGAACACTGGAGCTTTCTTT. Translated, it gives CASSLGRRLNTGAFF.